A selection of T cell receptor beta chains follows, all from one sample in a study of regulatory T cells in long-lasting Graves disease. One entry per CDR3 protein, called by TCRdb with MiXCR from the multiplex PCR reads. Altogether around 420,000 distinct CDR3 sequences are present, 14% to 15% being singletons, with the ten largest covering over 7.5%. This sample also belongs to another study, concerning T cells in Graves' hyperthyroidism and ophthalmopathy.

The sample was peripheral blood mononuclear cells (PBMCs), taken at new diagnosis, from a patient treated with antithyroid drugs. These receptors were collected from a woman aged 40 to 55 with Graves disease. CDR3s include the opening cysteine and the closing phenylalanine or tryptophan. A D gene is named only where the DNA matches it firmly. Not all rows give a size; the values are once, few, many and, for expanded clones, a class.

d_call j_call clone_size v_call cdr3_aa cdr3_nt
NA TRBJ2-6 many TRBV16 CASTLGRVSGANVLTF TGTGCCAGCACGCTTGGCAGGGTGTCTGGGGCCAACGTCCTGACTTTC
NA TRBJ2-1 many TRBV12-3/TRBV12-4 CASGRGTPYNEQFF TGTGCCAGCGGTCGTGGGACACCCTACAATGAGCAGTTCTTC
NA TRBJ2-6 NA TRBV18 CASSPVSALFSGANVLTF TGTGCCAGCTCACCAGTGTCAGCCCTATTCTCTGGGGCCAACGTCCTGACTTTC
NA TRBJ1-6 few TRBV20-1 CSAAGTAYNSPLHF TGCAGTGCGGCCGGGACCGCGTATAATTCACCCCTCCACTTT
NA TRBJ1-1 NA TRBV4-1 CASSQVVDLNTEAFF TGCGCCAGCAGCCAAGTAGTGGACCTGAACACTGAAGCTTTCTTT
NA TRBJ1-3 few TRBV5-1 CASSLGGGSGNTIYF TGCGCCAGCAGCTTGGGTGGGGGCTCTGGAAACACCATATATTTT
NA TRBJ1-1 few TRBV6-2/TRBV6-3 CASTQLGGNTEAFF TGTGCCAGCACGCAACTTGGGGGAAACACTGAAGCTTTCTTT
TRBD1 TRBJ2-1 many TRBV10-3 CAISESWQGAYNEQFF TGTGCCATCAGTGAGTCGTGGCAGGGGGCCTACAATGAGCAGTTCTTC
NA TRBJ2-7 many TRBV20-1 CSARGRGSYEQYF TGCAGTGCTAGAGGACGGGGTAGCTACGAGCAGTACTTC
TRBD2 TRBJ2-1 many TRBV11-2 CASSFPQREGLDEQFF TGTGCCAGCAGCTTCCCCCAGCGGGAGGGCCTGGATGAGCAGTTCTTC
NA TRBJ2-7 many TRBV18 CASSPRLGPDEQYF TGTGCCAGCTCACCCAGACTTGGACCGGACGAGCAGTACTTC
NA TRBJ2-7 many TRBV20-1 CSAWDTANYEQYF TGCAGTGCTTGGGACACCGCCAACTACGAGCAGTACTTC
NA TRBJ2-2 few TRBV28 CASSLIAFTATGELFF TGTGCCAGCAGTTTGATCGCGTTTACCGCCACCGGGGAGCTGTTTTTT
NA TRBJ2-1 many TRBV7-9 CASRPTGYTYNEQFF TGTGCCAGCAGACCGACAGGCTACACATACAATGAGCAGTTCTTC
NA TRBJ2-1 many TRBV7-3 CASSLFDEPYNEQFF TGTGCCAGCAGCTTATTCGACGAACCCTACAATGAGCAGTTCTTC
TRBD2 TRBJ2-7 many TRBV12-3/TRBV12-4 CASSFVAGDYEQYF TGTGCCAGCAGTTTCGTAGCGGGAGATTACGAGCAGTACTTC
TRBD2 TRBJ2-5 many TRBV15 CATRLTSGTQETQYF TGTGCCACCCGGCTGACTAGCGGAACACAAGAGACCCAGTACTTC
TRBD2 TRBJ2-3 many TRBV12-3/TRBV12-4 CASSFGTREITDTQYF TGTGCCAGCAGCTTCGGGACTAGGGAGATCACAGATACGCAGTATTTT
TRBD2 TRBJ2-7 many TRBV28 CASSLYLEGGSYEQYF TGTGCCAGCAGTTTATATTTGGAGGGAGGGTCCTACGAGCAGTACTTC
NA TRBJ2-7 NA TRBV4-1 CASSQGELGGYEQYF TGCGCCAGCAGCCAAGGGGAACTAGGCGGATACGAGCAGTACTTC